What follows is one T cell receptor (beta chain) and its context. What it recognizes is unknown. Preparing the TCRbeta library involved the use of unique molecular identifiers. From the PCR reads, TCRdb called clonotypes with MiXCR, one entry per CDR3 protein. The sample carries about 200,000 distinct CDR3 sequences, roughly 15% recorded once. The V gene lost 7 bases and the J gene lost 9 bases, with 19 bases spanning the gap. The CDR3 contains 14 residues. The V gene's germline CDR1 is SGHNT and CDR2 YENEEA. The data were obtained in a study of T-cell reconstitution after alpha-beta-depleted transplantation in children. Findings and limits, study-wide: The high TCRbeta diversity at day 60 in some patients came from surviving recipient T cells and thymic progenitors. T cells produced anew were the main source of T-cell counts and diversity one year after transplant. After transplant, at about two months, alpha-beta T cells were reportedly derived from several hundred expanded graft clones.

The starting material was PBMCs, mostly from graft donor cells, obtained 360 days after TCRalphabeta/CD19-depleted stem cell transplant. The chain carries TRBV11-3 and TRBJ2-1; D not certain. The clonotype was recovered from a male patient aged 2 to 9 who had a stem cell transplant for acute lymphoblastic leukemia, so the T cells may come from the graft donor. The CDR3 protein is CASKVPGTLGEQFF. The CDR3 DNA reads as TGTGCCAGCAAGGTGCCAGGTACCTTGGGTGAGCAGTTCTTC. The complete variable domain, with remaining parts taken from reference TRBV11-3 and TRBJ2-1, reads EAGVVQSPRYKIIEKKQPVAFWCNPISGHNTLYWYLQNLGQGPELLIRYENEEAVDDSQLPKDRFSAERLKGVDSTLKIQPAELGDSAVYLCASKVPGTLGEQFFGPGTRLTVL.